This T cell receptor beta chain is from a study of T cell repertoires in cytomegalovirus infection. Study context: TCR beta signatures that were public indicated CMV infection and matching HLA type.

J was trimmed by 2 bases and V by 1 base; bases with no gene match: 12. Germline CDR1 is SGHKS and CDR2 is YYEKEE (reference sequence). The length of the CDR3 is 18 residues. As concerns this clonotype: Antigen unknown.

MiXCR, applied by TCRdb to the reads, yields one record per CDR3 protein. The repertoire holds around 750,000 distinct CDR3 sequences, with about 33% as singletons. This material consisted of cultured CD8+ T cells from PBMCs, taken from culture after CMV antigen stimulation. This TCR came from a human donor in good health (CMV status not recorded). Some clones in this sample may be carry-over from other donors' samples. The V gene is TRBV5-5, the J gene TRBJ2-1; 7 bases are shared with TRBD2. Here the CDR3 reads CASSLRLAIAPTYNEQFF. For the CDR3, the DNA is TGTGCCAGCAGCTTGAGACTAGCTATAGCCCCGACCTACAATGAGCAGTTCTTC.